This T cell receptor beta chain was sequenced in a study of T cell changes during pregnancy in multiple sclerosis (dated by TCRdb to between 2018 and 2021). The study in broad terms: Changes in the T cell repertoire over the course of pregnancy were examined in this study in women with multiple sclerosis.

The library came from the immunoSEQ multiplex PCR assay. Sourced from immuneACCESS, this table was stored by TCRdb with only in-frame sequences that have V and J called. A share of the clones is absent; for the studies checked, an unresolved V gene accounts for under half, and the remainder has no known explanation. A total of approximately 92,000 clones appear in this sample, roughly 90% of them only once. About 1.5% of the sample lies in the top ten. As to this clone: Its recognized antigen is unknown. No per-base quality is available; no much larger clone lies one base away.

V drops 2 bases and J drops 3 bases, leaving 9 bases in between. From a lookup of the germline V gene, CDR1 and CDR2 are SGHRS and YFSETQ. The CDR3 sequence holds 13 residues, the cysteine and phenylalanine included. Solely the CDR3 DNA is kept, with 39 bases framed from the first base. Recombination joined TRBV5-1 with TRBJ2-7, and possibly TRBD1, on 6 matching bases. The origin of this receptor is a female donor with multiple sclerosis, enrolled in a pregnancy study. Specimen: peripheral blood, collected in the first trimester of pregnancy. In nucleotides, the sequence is TGCGCCAGCAGCTTTGGACAGAGCTACGAGCAGTACTTC. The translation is CASSFGQSYEQYF.